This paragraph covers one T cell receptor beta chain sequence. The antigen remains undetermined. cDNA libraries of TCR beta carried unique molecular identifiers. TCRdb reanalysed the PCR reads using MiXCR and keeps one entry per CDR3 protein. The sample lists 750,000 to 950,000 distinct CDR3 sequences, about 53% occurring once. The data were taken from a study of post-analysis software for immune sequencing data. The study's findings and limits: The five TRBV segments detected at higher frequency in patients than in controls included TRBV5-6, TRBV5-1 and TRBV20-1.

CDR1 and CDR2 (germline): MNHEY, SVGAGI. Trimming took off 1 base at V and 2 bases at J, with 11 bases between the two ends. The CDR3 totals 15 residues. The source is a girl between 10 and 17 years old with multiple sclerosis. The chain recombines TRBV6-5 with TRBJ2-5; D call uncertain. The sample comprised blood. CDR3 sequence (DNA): TGTGCCAGCAGTTACTTGCAGAATCAACAAGAGACCCAGTACTTC. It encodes CASSYLQNQQETQYF.